The 28 T cell receptor beta chains reported below all come from one sample, sequenced in a study of T cell responses to AZD1222 COVID-19 vaccine. Produced via immunoSEQ multiplex PCR; TCRdb's table is partial and in-frame only. The sample lists under 200,000 clones, about 88% seen once, with roughly 26% in the top ten. Source: peripheral blood, taken 28 days after the second AZD1222 dose. These receptors were collected from an adult who received the AZD1222 COVID-19 vaccine.

The V call is TRBV27, the J call TRBJ2-6; D is unresolved. This CDR3 region has 15 residues. From germline, CDR1 is MNHEY and CDR2 SMNVEV (reference sequence). V was cut by 5 bases and J by 4 bases, with 12 bases left in between. In DNA, the CDR3 is TGTGCCAGCAGTACCATAAGGTCAGGGGCCAACGTCCTGACTTTC. Residues: CASSTIRSGANVLTF.

The rearrangement links TRBV13 to TRBJ1-1; D is possibly TRBD1 (5 bases). V dropped 5 bases and J dropped 3 bases, with 13 bases sitting between them. CDR3 length: 14 amino acids. Germline loops: CDR1 PRHDT, CDR2 FYEKMQ (reference sequence). The CDR3 DNA is TGTGCCAGCAGCCCCGGGGGGGGGTACACTGAAGCTTTCTTT. Protein product: CASSPGGGYTEAFF.

The chain carries TRBV6-2 or TRBV6-3 and TRBJ1-2; D remains ambiguous. The CDR3 is 11 amino acids. Deletions cut 6 bases from V and 4 bases from J, with 6 bases between. Germline-derived CDR1 and CDR2 are MNHEY and SVGEGT. In DNA form, the CDR3 reads TGTGCCAGCAGCGACATCTATGGCTACACCTTC. Its translation is CASSDIYGYTF.

J is TRBJ1-5 and V is TRBV5-1, with unresolved D. The V gene's germline CDR1 is SGHRS and CDR2 YFSETQ. V lost 0 bases to trimming and J lost 0 bases, with 7 bases between them. The CDR3 extends over 15 amino acids. Here the CDR3 reads CASSLEGYSNQPQHF. The CDR3 DNA reads as TGCGCCAGCAGCTTGGAGGGTTATAGCAATCAGCCCCAGCATTTT.

The V gene is TRBV29-1, the J gene TRBJ2-3, with TRBD2 matching 7 bases. The junction had 10 bases not matched to a gene; V was cut back by 3 bases and J by 7 bases. The CDR3 has 14 amino acids. Per germline, CDR1 SQVTM and CDR2 ANQGSEA. The CDR3 sequence: CSVEGGEGYNTQYF. The CDR3, as DNA: TGCAGCGTTGAGGGGGGGGAAGGTTACAATACGCAGTATTTT.

J is TRBJ1-3 and V is TRBV28, with 8 bases fitting TRBD1. With V trimmed by 7 bases and J by 4 bases, 6 bases remained unmatched. Germline CDR1 MDHEN, CDR2 SYDVKM. CDR3 size: 14 residues. The CDR3 loop reads CASTLTGAGNTIYF. The DNA of the CDR3 is TGTGCCAGCACCTTGACAGGGGCGGGAAACACCATATATTTT.

The chain couples TRBV27 to TRBJ2-2, with 13 bases fitting TRBD2. Per germline, CDR1 MNHEY and CDR2 SMNVEV (reference sequence). The CDR3 length is 19 residues. After removal of 4 bases from V and 4 bases from J, the junction contained 12 bases not matched to a gene. The CDR3 loop reads CASSSSRTRLAGGTGELFF. The CDR3, as DNA: TGTGCCAGCAGTTCCTCGAGAACCCGACTAGCGGGAGGCACCGGGGAGCTGTTTTTT.

Regarding this clone: As the CDR3 is not closed by the conserved phenylalanine or tryptophan, this likely results from a read error. The DNA is left out, because the CDR3 cannot be placed on it with certainty; the CDR3 is given as TCRdb lists it. The V call is TRBV7-9, the J call TRBJ2-3; the table's D call, TRBD2, was not checked against the DNA. CDR1 is SEHNR and CDR2 is FQNEAQ in the germline V gene (reference sequence). The CDR3 totals 15 residues, both ends included. CDR3 loop: CASSTQGLAGPQGSL.

In its sample, this clone was seen once. V gene TRBV19 combines with J gene TRBJ1-2; perhaps TRBD1 as D (5 bases). The CDR3 is 15 residues long. In germline, CDR1 is LNHDA, CDR2 SQIVND (reference sequence). Trimming cost V 1 base and J 2 bases, with 11 bases left between them. The CDR3 loop is CASSIARGINYGYTF. CDR3 nucleotide sequence: TGTGCCAGTAGTATAGCTCGGGGGATCAACTATGGCTACACCTTC.

This clone was detected only a few times. V gene TRBV27 combines with J gene TRBJ1-2; 8 nucleotides align to TRBD1. Germline CDR1 is MNHEY and CDR2 is SMNVEV (reference sequence). V gave up 5 bases and J gave up 3 bases; unmatched junction bases: 8. The CDR3 is 15 residues long. CDR3 protein: CASSPRTGRDYGYTF. CDR3 DNA: TGTGCCAGCAGTCCTCGGACAGGGCGGGACTATGGCTACACCTTC.

The chain joins TRBV5-1 to TRBJ2-1, with TRBD2 matching over 7 bases. The CDR3 contains 16 residues. With 1 base clipped from V and 7 bases from J, the junction kept 11 bases outside the gene matches. Per germline, CDR1 SGHRS and CDR2 YFSETQ. CDR3 bases: TGCGCCAGCAGCTTGCAGGTGGGAGGGGCAGGGAATGAGCAGTTCTTC. Protein: CASSLQVGGAGNEQFF.

The chain uses TRBV9 and TRBJ2-2, with 12 bases aligning to TRBD2. The CDR3 is 22 residues long. Trimming took 0 bases from V and 0 from J; bases not matched to a gene: 15. Germline V CDR1 and CDR2: SGDLS, YYNGEE. The CDR3 region has the DNA TGTGCCAGCAGCGTAGCCCTCCTAGCGGGAGGGCCGGGCGGATCGAACACCGGGGAGCTGTTTTTT. It yields the protein CASSVALLAGGPGGSNTGELFF. The variable domain in full, with the rest retrieved from reference TRBV9 and TRBJ2-2, is DSGVTQTPKHLITATGQRVTLRCSPRSGDLSVYWYQQSLDQGLQFLIQYYNGEERAKGNILERFSAQQFPDLHSELNLSSLELGDSALYFCASSVALLAGGPGGSNTGELFFGEGSRLTVL.

V is TRBV27 and J is TRBJ2-2; weak D call: TRBD2 (6 bases). Germline assignment: CDR1 MNHEY and CDR2 SMNVEV (reference sequence). The CDR3 has 17 amino acids. V was trimmed by 7 bases and J by 1 base, leaving 19 bases between them. CDR3 DNA: TGTGCCAGCATCCAAACGGGACTTCGGAGGAACACCGGGGAGCTGTTTTTT. Residues: CASIQTGLRRNTGELFF.

This chain joins TRBV2 and TRBJ2-7; the D gene is possibly TRBD2 (5 bases). The CDR3 sequence is 15 residues long. The germline V gene encodes CDR1 SNHLY and CDR2 FYNNEI. Trimming stripped 5 bases from V and 5 bases from J, with 19 bases between. CDR3 sequence (DNA): TGTGCCAGCAGTTGGGAGACCGCCGTCGGGAACGAGCAGTACTTC. Its protein is CASSWETAVGNEQYF.

The chain couples TRBV23-1 to TRBJ2-5, with TRBD2 as a possible D gene (6 bases). TRBV23-1 is an ORF; its function is uncertain. CDR3 length: 16 residues. Deletions cut 3 bases from V and 4 bases from J, with 18 bases between. The CDR3 DNA is TGCGCCAGCAGTCACGGGAGAATTGGTAAATCAGAGACCCAGTACTTC. It specifies CASSHGRIGKSETQYF.

The rearrangement joins TRBV4-3 to TRBJ1-5; 7 bases align to TRBD1. This CDR3 contains 16 residues. Germline loops: CDR1 LGHNA, CDR2 YSLEER. Trimming removed 1 base from V and 1 base from J; junction bases left unmatched: 4. The CDR3 bases are TGCGCCAGCAGCCAAGGCACAGGGGAGAGCAATCAGCCCCAGCATTTT. Translation gives CASSQGTGESNQPQHF.

The sample holds one count of this clone. This chain connects TRBV6-6 to TRBJ1-1; 10 bases are a match to TRBD1. Germline lookup yields CDR1 MNHNY and CDR2 SVGAGI (reference sequence). The CDR3 consists of 13 residues. V was pared by 5 bases and J by 11 bases, with 8 bases of the junction left unmatched. CDR3 residues: CASSDRQGAGAFF. CDR3 bases: TGTGCCAGCAGTGACCGACAGGGGGCCGGGGCTTTCTTT.

The chain uses TRBV7-2 and TRBJ1-5; D not resolved. Germline CDR1 is SGHTA and CDR2 is FQGNSA. The CDR3 extends over 15 amino acids. The germline V and J ends were trimmed by 7 bases and 0 bases, with 13 bases remaining between them. The CDR3 DNA follows: TGTGCCAGCACACAGCAGGCAGATAGCAATCAGCCCCAGCATTTT. The encoded protein is CASTQQADSNQPQHF. Full variable domain (rest looked up from reference TRBV7-2 and TRBJ1-5): GAGVSQSPSNKVTEKGKDVELRCDPISGHTALYWYRQSLGQGLEFLIYFQGNSAPDKSGLPSDRFSAERTGGSVSTLTIQRTQQEDSAVYLCASTQQADSNQPQHFGDGTRLSIL.

V is TRBV25-1 and J is TRBJ2-3; the match to TRBD1 covers 8 bases. J lost 5 bases, V lost 3 bases, and 10 bases had no gene match. The CDR3 sequence is 16 residues long. Germline V lookup: CDR1 MGHDK, CDR2 SYGVNS. CDR3 amino acids: CASSDESRGRVDTQYF. CDR3 nucleotides: TGTGCCAGCAGTGACGAGTCCAGGGGGCGCGTAGATACGCAGTATTTT.

The genes are TRBV6-6 and TRBJ1-2; 7 bases fit TRBD1. The V and J ends lost 8 bases and 5 bases, in that order; junction bases with no gene match: 5. The CDR3 runs to 12 residues. From germline, CDR1 is MNHNY and CDR2 SVGAGI (reference sequence). In DNA, the CDR3 is TGTGCCAGCTCCGGGACAGAATATGGCTACACCTTC. Translated, it gives CASSGTEYGYTF.

This clone was observed a few times. The chain uses TRBV7-2 and TRBJ2-1; D may be TRBD2 (7 bases). The V end was cut by 1 base, the J end by 8 bases, with 15 bases between. CDR1 and CDR2 (germline): SGHTA, FQGNSA. This CDR3 contains 15 residues. The CDR3 is CASSLVIVGGDEQFF. CDR3 nucleotides: TGTGCCAGCAGCTTAGTAATCGTAGGGGGGGATGAGCAGTTCTTC. The full variable domain, its missing parts supplied by reference TRBV7-2 and TRBJ2-1, is GAGVSQSPSNKVTEKGKDVELRCDPISGHTALYWYRQSLGQGLEFLIYFQGNSAPDKSGLPSDRFSAERTGGSVSTLTIQRTQQEDSAVYLCASSLVIVGGDEQFFGPGTRLTVL.

The genes are TRBV28 and TRBJ2-3; either TRBD1 or TRBD2 may supply D (6 bases each). The CDR3 contains 15 residues. The ends were cut back, 9 bases at V and 5 bases at J, with 21 bases in the middle. Germline CDR1 reads MDHEN; CDR2 reads SYDVKM. CDR3 in amino acids: CASNPSEQGKDTQYF. CDR3 nucleotides: TGTGCCAGTAATCCTAGCGAACAGGGAAAAGATACGCAGTATTTT.

The J gene is TRBJ1-5, the V gene TRBV9; D perhaps matches TRBD1 (6 bases). This CDR3 contains 15 residues. Trimming cost V 2 bases and J 0 bases, with 9 bases left between them. Germline CDR1 is SGDLS and CDR2 is YYNGEE. The CDR3 spells CASSVTGASNQPQHF. CDR3 nucleotides: TGTGCCAGCAGCGTGACAGGTGCTAGCAATCAGCCCCAGCATTTT.

This clone appeared a few times. The J gene is TRBJ2-1, the V gene TRBV2; 8 nucleotides agree with TRBD2. The CDR3 runs to 12 residues. The germline gives CDR1 SNHLY, CDR2 FYNNEI. V lost 7 bases, J lost 12 bases, and 8 bases stayed unmatched. CDR3 sequence reads: CASIRGGSRQFF. In DNA form, the CDR3 reads TGTGCCAGCATCCGGGGGGGGAGTAGGCAGTTCTTC.

This clone has just one count. The rearrangement links TRBV5-4 to TRBJ2-7, with D possibly being TRBD1 (5 bases). This CDR3 is 14 amino acids long. V was pared by 4 bases and J by 9 bases, with 20 bases between. Germline V gene data show CDR1 as SGHNT and CDR2 as YYREEE (reference sequence). The CDR3 coding sequence is TGTGCCAGCAGCCACACGCGTTCACCTCAGGGGCAGTACTTC. The encoded protein is CASSHTRSPQGQYF.

The chain couples TRBV5-1 to TRBJ2-5; tentative D call: TRBD2 (6 bases). Germline assignment: CDR1 SGHRS and CDR2 YFSETQ. V gave up 6 bases and J gave up 0 bases, with 15 bases separating them. The CDR3 is made up of 15 amino acids. CDR3 amino acids: CASTLGGTHQETQYF. The CDR3 coding sequence is TGCGCCAGCACCCTGGGGGGAACCCACCAAGAGACCCAGTACTTC.

CDR3 coding DNA: TGTGCCAGCAGTTACTCGATAGGCGGGCGACGAGAGACCCAGTACTTC. This encodes CASSYSIGGRRETQYF. This chain uses TRBV6-2 or TRBV6-3 with TRBJ2-5; a weak D match, TRBD2 (5 bases). Trimming stripped 0 bases from V and 4 bases from J, with 15 bases between. The CDR3 loop spans 16 amino acids. CDR1 and CDR2 (germline): MNHEY, SVGEGT.

The DNA of the CDR3 is TGTGCCAGCAGCTCCGGGTCCCAATACGAGCAGTACTTC. Encoded protein: CASSSGSQYEQYF. This chain links TRBV7-3 with TRBJ2-7; D unresolved. CDR3 size: 13 residues. CDR1 is SGHTA and CDR2 is FQGTGA in the germline V gene. V was trimmed by 4 bases and J by 4 bases, leaving 11 bases between them.